The 31 T cell receptor beta chains presented below share a single source sample, sequenced in a study of CD8 T cells in Susac syndrome (dated by TCRdb to between 2018 and 2020). The library was built by means of the immunoSEQ multiplex PCR assay. RNA was extracted with the RNeasy kit and roughly 0.45 to 1 ug was reverse transcribed using random hexamers. Using fastp trimming at Q25 and MiXCR clonotype assembly, TCRdb reanalyzed the public sequencing data and kept in-frame beta chains. Each CDR3 protein appears once, grouped with its most common genes and DNA. Counted in this sample were some 130,000 distinct CDR3 sequences; less than 95% of them appeared once. The biggest ten clones account for approximately 0.13% of the sample. The material sequenced was CD4+ T cells from PBMCs. Receptors were obtained from a human donor with multiple sclerosis.

The chain carries TRBV5-1 and TRBJ1-3, with D perhaps matching TRBD1 (6 bases). The germline V and J ends were trimmed by 2 bases and 6 bases, with 15 bases remaining between them. The CDR3 length is 15 residues. Germline V lookup: CDR1 SGHRS, CDR2 YFSETQ. Here the CDR3 reads CASSFSGQQENTIYF. In nucleotides, the CDR3 is TGCGCCAGCAGCTTCTCCGGACAGCAAGAAAACACCATATATTTT.

The chain carries TRBV23-1 and TRBJ2-2; no clear D. TRBV23-1 is an ORF; its function is uncertain. This CDR3 has 12 residues. V shed 6 bases and J shed 6 bases, with 8 bases lying between them. CDR3 sequence: CASRSPSGELFF. The CDR3 DNA reads TGCGCCAGCAGGAGCCCTTCCGGGGAGCTGTTTTTT.

DNA of the CDR3: TGCAGTGCTAGGGTCAGTTTGTTTGCTGAAGCTTTCTTT. Protein: CSARVSLFAEAFF. The rearrangement uses TRBV20-1 and TRBJ1-1; D is unresolved. This CDR3 has 13 amino acids. V was pared by 3 bases and J by 6 bases, with 14 bases between. Germline V CDR1 and CDR2: DFQATT, SNEGSKA (reference sequence).

V usage is TRBV5-6 and J usage is TRBJ1-2; no definite D call. The V end lost 4 bases, the J end lost 5 bases, and 12 bases lay between the germline ends. Germline V CDR1 and CDR2: SGHDT, YYEEEE. This CDR3 has 13 amino acids. CDR3 residues: CASSLVNVYGYTF. CDR3 DNA sequence: TGTGCCAGCAGCCTGGTTAATGTGTATGGCTACACCTTC.

The chain links TRBV13 to TRBJ2-2, with 8 bases that match TRBD2. This CDR3 has 15 amino acids. J gave up 0 bases and V 8 bases, and 5 bases lay outside the gene matches. From germline, CDR1 is PRHDT and CDR2 FYEKMQ (reference sequence). CDR3 loop: CASRPGLANTGELFF. Written as DNA, the CDR3 is TGTGCCAGCCGCCCGGGACTAGCGAACACCGGGGAGCTGTTTTTT. The full variable domain, completed using reference TRBV13 and TRBJ2-2, is AAGVIQSPRHLIKEKRETATLKCYPIPRHDTVYWYQQGPGQDPQFLISFYEKMQSDKGSIPDRFSAQQFSDYHSELNMSSLELGDSALYFCASRPGLANTGELFFGEGSRLTVL.

This chain links TRBV11-2 with TRBJ2-4; 7 positions agree with TRBD1. The CDR3 contains 17 residues. V shed 0 bases and J 0 bases; nucleotides not matched to a gene: 5. In germline, CDR1 is SGHAT, CDR2 FQNNGV. In DNA, the CDR3 is TGTGCCAGCAGCTTAGATCAACAGGGGCTAGCCAAAAACATTCAGTACTTC. It yields the protein CASSLDQQGLAKNIQYF.

The V call is TRBV7-2, the J call TRBJ1-4; no definite D call. Per the germline V gene, CDR1 is SGHTA and CDR2 is FQGNSA. The CDR3 totals 16 residues. The V gene lost 5 bases and the J gene lost 5 bases, with 18 bases spanning the gap. The CDR3 DNA reads TGTGCCAGCAGCCCTCGGATCCACTTATCGAATGAAAAACTGTTTTTT. Residues: CASSPRIHLSNEKLFF.

This clonotype appeared a single time. The rearrangement uses TRBV3-1 and TRBJ2-5, with D unclear. V was clipped by 0 bases and J by 9 bases, with 8 bases between them. CDR3 size: 12 residues. CDR1 is LGHDT, CDR2 YNNKEL, per germline (reference sequence). The CDR3 loop is CASSQESRAQYF. CDR3 nucleotides: TGTGCCAGCAGCCAAGAGAGTCGTGCCCAGTACTTC.

This clonotype was seen only once. The CDR3, as DNA: TGTGCCAGCAGCCCTCCAGGGGAGGCTGAAGCTTTCTTT. It yields the protein CASSPPGEAEAFF. The rearrangement links TRBV5-4 to TRBJ1-1, with D tentatively TRBD1 (6 bases). The CDR3 spans 13 residues. The germline V and J ends were trimmed by 4 bases and 6 bases, with 13 bases remaining between them. Germline assignment: CDR1 SGHNT and CDR2 YYREEE (reference sequence).

CDR3 DNA: TGTGCCAGCAGCTTAGTGCCGGGCGAGCAGTACTTC. Amino acid sequence: CASSLVPGEQYF. The genes are TRBV7-2 and TRBJ2-7; D call uncertain. V lost 1 base and J lost 6, with 7 bases in between. Germline-derived CDR1 and CDR2 are SGHTA and FQGNSA. The CDR3 covers 12 residues.

The chain links TRBV11-2 to TRBJ2-7, with unresolved D. Trimming pared 0 bases from V and 6 bases from J, leaving 6 bases between. Germline loops: CDR1 SGHAT, CDR2 FQNNGV. The length of the CDR3 is 12 residues. As DNA, the CDR3 is TGTGCCAGCAGCTTAGACAGGCGCGAGCAGTACTTC. Amino acid sequence: CASSLDRREQYF.

The chain couples TRBV12-3 or TRBV12-4 to TRBJ1-1; TRBD1 agrees at 10 bases. The CDR3 runs 14 residues. The ends lost 3 bases at V and 4 bases at J; junction bases unmatched: 2. The CDR3 region has the DNA TGTGCCAGCAGTTTGAGGACAGGGGGCACTGAAGCTTTCTTT. Amino acid sequence: CASSLRTGGTEAFF.

The rearrangement links TRBV6-6 to TRBJ2-5, with TRBD1 identical over 7 bases. J was trimmed by 1 base and V by 7 bases; bases with no gene match: 0. Germline V gene lookup returns CDR1 MNHNY and CDR2 SVGAGI (reference sequence). This CDR3 is built from 12 residues. CDR3 in amino acids: CASTGGQETQYF. The CDR3 DNA reads as TGTGCCAGCACAGGGGGCCAAGAGACCCAGTACTTC.

The CDR3 nucleotides read TGTGCCAGCAGCTTAAGGCCAGATACGCAGTATTTT. Protein product: CASSLRPDTQYF. The chain recombines TRBV7-9 with TRBJ2-3; D gene ambiguous. CDR1 and CDR2 from the germline V gene are SEHNR and FQNEAQ (reference sequence). V was trimmed by 2 bases and J by 4 bases, leaving 4 bases between them. This CDR3 is 12 amino acids long. Together with reference TRBV7-9 and TRBJ2-3, the CDR3 gives the full variable domain: DTGVSQNPRHKITKRGQNVTFRCDPISEHNRLYWYRQTLGQGPEFLTYFQNEAQLEKSRLLSDRFSAERPKGSFSTLEIQRTEQGDSAMYLCASSLRPDTQYFGPGTRLTVL.

The chain couples TRBV18 to TRBJ1-2; D is possibly TRBD1 (5 bases). V was shortened by 2 bases and J by 0 bases, with 10 bases between the two germline ends. Germline lookup yields CDR1 KGHSH and CDR2 LQKENI. This CDR3 contains 15 residues. In nucleotides, the CDR3 is TGTGCCAGCTCACCAGGGGACGTAGCTAACTATGGCTACACCTTC. Its protein is CASSPGDVANYGYTF.

This sequence joins TRBV29-1 and TRBJ1-3; D possibly corresponds to TRBD1 (6 bases). Germline loops: CDR1 SQVTM, CDR2 ANQGSEA. V was pared by 1 base and J by 5 bases, with 15 bases between. This CDR3 region has 15 residues. CDR3 coding DNA: TGCAGCGTTGAAGGCCCGGGGGCGCGGAGAAACACCATATATTTT. This translates into CSVEGPGARRNTIYF.

The rearrangement links TRBV7-7 to TRBJ2-6; 8 nucleotides match TRBD1. Per germline, CDR1 SSHAT and CDR2 FNYEAQ (reference sequence). J gave up 0 bases and V 8 bases, and 3 bases lay outside the gene matches. The CDR3 loop spans 15 amino acids. In nucleotides, the CDR3 is TGTGCCAGCGGGACAGGCGTCTCTGGGGCCAACGTCCTGACTTTC. It codes for CASGTGVSGANVLTF.

V is TRBV6-2 or TRBV6-3 and J is TRBJ1-2, with TRBD1 as a possible D gene (5 bases). Trimming pared 4 bases from V and 6 bases from J, leaving 9 bases between. Germline V gene sequence: CDR1 MNHEY, CDR2 SVGEGT. The CDR3 consists of 12 residues. CDR3 sequence (DNA): TGTGCCAGCAGTTCAGGGTTGAATGGCTACACCTTC. Its protein is CASSSGLNGYTF.

The chain uses TRBV15 and TRBJ1-3, with D unclear. The CDR3 has 14 amino acids. The germline V gene has CDR1 LNHNV and CDR2 YYDKDF (reference sequence). V was cut by 3 bases and J by 0 bases, with 6 bases left in between. The CDR3 DNA reads as TGTGCCACCAGCAGGGAAATCTCTGGAAACACCATATATTTT. Protein sequence: CATSREISGNTIYF.

The CDR3 spells CASSSRQGAYEQYF. DNA of the CDR3: TGTGCCAGCAGCTCTCGACAGGGGGCGTACGAGCAGTACTTC. The chain carries TRBV7-9 and TRBJ2-7; 10 bases agree with TRBD1. J lost 4 bases, V lost 4 bases, and 4 bases had no gene match. The CDR3 spans 14 residues. The germline V gene has CDR1 SEHNR and CDR2 FQNEAQ (reference sequence).

This chain uses TRBV27 with TRBJ2-7; 7 nucleotides align to TRBD1. Germline CDR1 is MNHEY and CDR2 is SMNVEV (reference sequence). The CDR3 length is 15 residues. V dropped 7 bases and J dropped 3; count of bases not matched to a gene: 12. DNA of the CDR3: TGTGCCAGCACGTTACAGGGGTTCGCCGGCTACGAGCAGTACTTC. This encodes CASTLQGFAGYEQYF.

The chain carries TRBV5-1 and TRBJ1-5; possibly TRBD1 for D (6 bases). CDR1 SGHRS and CDR2 YFSETQ come from the germline V gene. The CDR3 is 14 amino acids. V gave up 2 bases and J gave up 7 bases, with 13 bases separating them. In nucleotides, the CDR3 is TGCGCCAGCAGCTTAAAACAGGGCGGCCAGCCCCAGCATTTT. This encodes CASSLKQGGQPQHF. Drawing the rest from reference TRBV5-1 and TRBJ1-5, the complete variable domain is KAGVTQTPRYLIKTRGQQVTLSCSPISGHRSVSWYQQTPGQGLQFLFEYFSETQRNKGNFPGRFSGRQFSNSRSEMNVSTLELGDSALYLCASSLKQGGQPQHFGDGTRLSIL.

The chain employs TRBV6-5 and TRBJ2-3, with 14 positions matching TRBD2. Germline values: CDR1 MNHEY, CDR2 SVGAGI. The CDR3 sequence is 16 residues long. The trim removed 0 bases at V and 9 bases at J, leaving 5 bases unmatched. The CDR3 sequence: CASSYSGLAGGRTQYF. In DNA, the CDR3 is TGTGCCAGCAGTTACTCCGGACTAGCGGGAGGACGCACGCAGTATTTT.

The chain employs TRBV12-3 or TRBV12-4 and TRBJ1-4, with 12 positions matching TRBD1. The CDR3 consists of 15 residues. The J segment lost 6 bases and the V segment lost 6 bases, leaving 5 bases of the junction unmatched. DNA of the CDR3: TGTGCCAGCAGCCCGGGACAGGGGGCCTATGAAAAACTGTTTTTT. It codes for CASSPGQGAYEKLFF.

The sample holds a few counts of this clonotype. This chain connects TRBV7-6 to TRBJ1-1, with 7 bases lining up with TRBD1. Trimming took 4 bases from V and 5 from J; bases not matched to a gene: 4. This CDR3 spans 13 amino acids. Germline V CDR1 and CDR2: SGHVS, FNYEAQ. The chain's CDR3 is CASSSGGRTEAFF. CDR3 DNA sequence: TGTGCCAGCAGCTCAGGGGGGAGAACTGAAGCTTTCTTT.

The genes are TRBV4-2 and TRBJ1-2, with D hard to call. The ends were cut back, 4 bases at V and 4 bases at J, with 13 bases in the middle. This CDR3 region has 14 residues. The germline gives CDR1 LGHNA, CDR2 YNFKEQ. The CDR3 region has the DNA TGTGCCAGCAGCCCCGATCCTGGGCGCTATGGCTACACCTTC. Its translation: CASSPDPGRYGYTF.

This clonotype was detected only a few times. The chain employs TRBV12-3 or TRBV12-4 and TRBJ2-1, with D tentatively TRBD2 (5 bases). V was cut by 3 bases and J by 5 bases, with 14 bases left in between. This CDR3 region has 15 residues. The CDR3 DNA follows: TGTGCCAGCAGTTTCGGCACGTCGGGGAACAATGAGCAGTTCTTC. It specifies CASSFGTSGNNEQFF.

The chain couples TRBV30 to TRBJ1-4; D unclear. The CDR3 runs to 15 residues. Germline V gives CDR1 GTSNPN, CDR2 SVGIG (reference sequence). The V gene lost 3 bases and the J gene lost 5 bases, with 16 bases spanning the gap. CDR3 bases: TGTGCCTGGAGAGGGTGGGCGGTCCCCAATGAAAAACTGTTTTTT. This sequence encodes CAWRGWAVPNEKLFF.

CDR3 sequence reads: CASSIGGRTGSPLHF. The DNA of the CDR3 is TGTGCCAGTAGTATAGGTGGGCGGACCGGTTCACCCCTCCACTTT. The chain couples TRBV19 to TRBJ1-6; D uncertain. Germline V gene sequence: CDR1 LNHDA, CDR2 SQIVND (reference sequence). This CDR3 contains 15 residues. The V end was cut by 1 base, the J end by 9 bases, with 13 bases between.

V is TRBV29-1 and J is TRBJ1-1; unclear D gene. This CDR3 is 12 amino acids long. The V end was cut by 4 bases, the J end by 2 bases, with 8 bases between. Germline V gene sequence: CDR1 SQVTM, CDR2 ANQGSEA. The CDR3 here is CSVATDNTEAFF. CDR3 bases: TGCAGCGTTGCCACTGATAACACTGAAGCTTTCTTT.

Written as DNA, the CDR3 is TGTGCCAGCAGCCCCGGCGACAGGGGTGCCGGGGAGCTGTTTTTT. This translates into CASSPGDRGAGELFF. J is TRBJ2-2 and V is TRBV6-5; 8 nucleotides match TRBD1. The CDR3 has 15 amino acids. The ends lost 6 bases at V and 6 bases at J; junction bases unmatched: 9. CDR1 and CDR2 (germline): MNHEY, SVGAGI.